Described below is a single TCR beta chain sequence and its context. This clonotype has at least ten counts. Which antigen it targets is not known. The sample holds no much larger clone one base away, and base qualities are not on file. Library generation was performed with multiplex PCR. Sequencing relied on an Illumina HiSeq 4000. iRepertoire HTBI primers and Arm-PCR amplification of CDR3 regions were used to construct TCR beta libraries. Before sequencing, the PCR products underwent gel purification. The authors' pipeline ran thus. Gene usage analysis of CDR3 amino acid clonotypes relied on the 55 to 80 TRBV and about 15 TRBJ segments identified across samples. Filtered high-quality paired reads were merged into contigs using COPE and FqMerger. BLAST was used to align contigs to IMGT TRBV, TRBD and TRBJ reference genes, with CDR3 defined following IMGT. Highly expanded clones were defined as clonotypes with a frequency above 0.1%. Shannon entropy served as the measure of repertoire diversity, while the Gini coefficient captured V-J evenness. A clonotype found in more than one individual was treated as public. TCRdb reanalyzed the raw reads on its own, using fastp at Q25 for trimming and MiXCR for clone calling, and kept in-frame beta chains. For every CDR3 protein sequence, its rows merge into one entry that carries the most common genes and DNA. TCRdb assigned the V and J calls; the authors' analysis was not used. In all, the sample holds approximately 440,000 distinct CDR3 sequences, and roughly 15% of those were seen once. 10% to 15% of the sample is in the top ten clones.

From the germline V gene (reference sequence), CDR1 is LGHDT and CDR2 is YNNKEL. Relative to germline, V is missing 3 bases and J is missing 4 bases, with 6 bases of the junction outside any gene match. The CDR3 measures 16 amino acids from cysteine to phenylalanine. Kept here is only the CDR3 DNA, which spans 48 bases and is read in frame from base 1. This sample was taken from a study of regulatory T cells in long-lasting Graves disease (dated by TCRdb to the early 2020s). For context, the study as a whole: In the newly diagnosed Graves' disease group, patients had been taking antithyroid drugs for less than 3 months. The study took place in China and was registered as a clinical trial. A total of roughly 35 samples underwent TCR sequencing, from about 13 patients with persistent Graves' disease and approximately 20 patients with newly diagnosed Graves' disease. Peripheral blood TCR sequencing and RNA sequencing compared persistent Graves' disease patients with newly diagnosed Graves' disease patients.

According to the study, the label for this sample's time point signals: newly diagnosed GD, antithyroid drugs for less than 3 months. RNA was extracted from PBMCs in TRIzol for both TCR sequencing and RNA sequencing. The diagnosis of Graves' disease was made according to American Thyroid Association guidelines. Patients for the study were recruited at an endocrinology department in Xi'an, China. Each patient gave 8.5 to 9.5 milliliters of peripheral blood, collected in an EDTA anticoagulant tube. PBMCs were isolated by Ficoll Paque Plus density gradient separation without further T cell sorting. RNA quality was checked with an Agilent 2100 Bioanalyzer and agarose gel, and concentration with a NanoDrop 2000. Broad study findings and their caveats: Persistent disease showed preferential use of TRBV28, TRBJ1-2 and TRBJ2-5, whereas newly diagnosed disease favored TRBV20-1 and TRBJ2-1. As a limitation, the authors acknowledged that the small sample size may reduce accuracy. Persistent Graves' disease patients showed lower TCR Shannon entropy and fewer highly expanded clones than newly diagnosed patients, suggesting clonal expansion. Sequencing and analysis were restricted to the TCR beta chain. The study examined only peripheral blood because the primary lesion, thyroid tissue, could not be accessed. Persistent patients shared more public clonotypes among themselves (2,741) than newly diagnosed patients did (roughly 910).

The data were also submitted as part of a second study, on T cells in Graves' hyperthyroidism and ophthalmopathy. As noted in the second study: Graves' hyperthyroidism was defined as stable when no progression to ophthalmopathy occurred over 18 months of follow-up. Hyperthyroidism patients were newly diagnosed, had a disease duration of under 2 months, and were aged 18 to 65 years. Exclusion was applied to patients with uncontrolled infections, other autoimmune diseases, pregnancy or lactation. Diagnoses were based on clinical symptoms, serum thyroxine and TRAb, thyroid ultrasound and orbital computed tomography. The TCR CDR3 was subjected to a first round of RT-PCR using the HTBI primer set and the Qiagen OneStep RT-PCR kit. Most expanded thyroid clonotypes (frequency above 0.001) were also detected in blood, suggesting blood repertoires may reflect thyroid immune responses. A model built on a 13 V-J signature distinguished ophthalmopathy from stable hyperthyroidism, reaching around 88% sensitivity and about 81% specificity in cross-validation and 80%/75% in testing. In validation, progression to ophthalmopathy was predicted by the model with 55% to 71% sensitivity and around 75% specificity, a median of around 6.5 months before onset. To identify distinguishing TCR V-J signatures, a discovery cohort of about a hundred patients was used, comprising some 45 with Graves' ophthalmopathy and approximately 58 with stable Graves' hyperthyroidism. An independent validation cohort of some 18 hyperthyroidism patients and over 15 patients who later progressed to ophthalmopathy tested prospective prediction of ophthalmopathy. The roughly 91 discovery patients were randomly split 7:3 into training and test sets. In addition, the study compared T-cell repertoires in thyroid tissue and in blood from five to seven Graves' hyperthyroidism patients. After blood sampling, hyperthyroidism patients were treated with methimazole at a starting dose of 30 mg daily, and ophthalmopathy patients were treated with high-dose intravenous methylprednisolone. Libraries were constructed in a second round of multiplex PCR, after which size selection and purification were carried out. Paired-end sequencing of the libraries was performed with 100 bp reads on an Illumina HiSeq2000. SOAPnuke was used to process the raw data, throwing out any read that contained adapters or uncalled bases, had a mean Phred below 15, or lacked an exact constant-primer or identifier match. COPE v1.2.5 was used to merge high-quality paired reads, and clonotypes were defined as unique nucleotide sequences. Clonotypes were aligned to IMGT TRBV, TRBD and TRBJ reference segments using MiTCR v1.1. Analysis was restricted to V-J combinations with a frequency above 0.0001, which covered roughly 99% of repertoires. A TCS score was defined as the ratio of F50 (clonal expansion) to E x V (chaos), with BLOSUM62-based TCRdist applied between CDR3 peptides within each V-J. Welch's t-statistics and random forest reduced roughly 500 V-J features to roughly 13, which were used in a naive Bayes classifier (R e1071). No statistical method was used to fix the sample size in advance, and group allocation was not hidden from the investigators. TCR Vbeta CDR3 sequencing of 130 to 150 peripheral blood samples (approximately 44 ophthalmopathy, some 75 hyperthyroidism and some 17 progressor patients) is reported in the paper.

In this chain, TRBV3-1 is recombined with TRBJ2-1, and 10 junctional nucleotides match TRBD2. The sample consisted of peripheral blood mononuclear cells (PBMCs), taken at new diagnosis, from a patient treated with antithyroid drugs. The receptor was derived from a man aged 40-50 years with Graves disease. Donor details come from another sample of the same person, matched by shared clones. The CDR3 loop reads CASSQKAGGAYNEQFF. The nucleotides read TGTGCCAGCAGCCAGAAAGCGGGAGGGGCATACAATGAGCAGTTCTTC.